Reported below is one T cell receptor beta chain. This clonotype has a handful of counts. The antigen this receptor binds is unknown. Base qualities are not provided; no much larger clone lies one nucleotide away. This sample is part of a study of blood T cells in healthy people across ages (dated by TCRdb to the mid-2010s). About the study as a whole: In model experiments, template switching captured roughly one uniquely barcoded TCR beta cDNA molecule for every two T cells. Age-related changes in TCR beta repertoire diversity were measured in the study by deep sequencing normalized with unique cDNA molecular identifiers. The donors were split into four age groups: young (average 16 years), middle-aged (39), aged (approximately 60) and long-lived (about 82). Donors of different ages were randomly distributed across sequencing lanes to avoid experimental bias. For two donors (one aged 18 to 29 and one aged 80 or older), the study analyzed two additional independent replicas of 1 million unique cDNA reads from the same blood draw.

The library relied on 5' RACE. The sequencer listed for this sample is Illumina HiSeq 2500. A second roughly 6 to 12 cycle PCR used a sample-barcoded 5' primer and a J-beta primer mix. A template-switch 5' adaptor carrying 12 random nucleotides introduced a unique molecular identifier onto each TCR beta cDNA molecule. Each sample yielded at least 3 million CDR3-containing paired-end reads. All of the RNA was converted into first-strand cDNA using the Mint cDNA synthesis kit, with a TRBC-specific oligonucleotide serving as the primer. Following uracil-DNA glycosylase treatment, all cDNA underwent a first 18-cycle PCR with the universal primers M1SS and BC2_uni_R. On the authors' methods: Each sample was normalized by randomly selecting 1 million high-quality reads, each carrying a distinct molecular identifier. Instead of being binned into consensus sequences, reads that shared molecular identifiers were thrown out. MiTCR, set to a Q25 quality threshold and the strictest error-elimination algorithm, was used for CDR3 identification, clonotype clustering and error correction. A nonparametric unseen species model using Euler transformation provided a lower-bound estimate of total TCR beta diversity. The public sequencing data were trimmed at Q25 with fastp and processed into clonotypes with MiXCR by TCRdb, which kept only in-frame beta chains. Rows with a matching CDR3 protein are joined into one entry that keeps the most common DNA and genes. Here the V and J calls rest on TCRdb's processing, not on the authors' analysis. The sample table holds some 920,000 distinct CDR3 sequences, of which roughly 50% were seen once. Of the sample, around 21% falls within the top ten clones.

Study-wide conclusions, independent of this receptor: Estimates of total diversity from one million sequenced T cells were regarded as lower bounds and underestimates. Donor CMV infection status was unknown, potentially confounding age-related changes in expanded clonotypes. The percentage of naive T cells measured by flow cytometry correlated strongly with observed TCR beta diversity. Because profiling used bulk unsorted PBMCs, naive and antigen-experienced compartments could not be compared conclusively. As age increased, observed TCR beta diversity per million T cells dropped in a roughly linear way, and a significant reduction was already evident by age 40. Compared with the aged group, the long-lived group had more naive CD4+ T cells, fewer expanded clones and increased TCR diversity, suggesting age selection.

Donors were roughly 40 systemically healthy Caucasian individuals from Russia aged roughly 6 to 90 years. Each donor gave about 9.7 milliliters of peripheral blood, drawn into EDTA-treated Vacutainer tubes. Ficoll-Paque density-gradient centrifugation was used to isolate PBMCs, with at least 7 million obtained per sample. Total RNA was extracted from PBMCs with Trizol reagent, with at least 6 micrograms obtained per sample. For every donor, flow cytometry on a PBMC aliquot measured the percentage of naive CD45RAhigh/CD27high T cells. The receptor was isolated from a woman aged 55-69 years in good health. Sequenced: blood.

At the DNA level, the sequence is TGTGCCAGCAGTAAACTACAGGGTAGAGGAGAAGAGACCCAGTACTTC. It translates to CASSKLQGRGEETQYF. Rearrangement joined TRBV6-5 to TRBJ2-7; the D gene is perhaps TRBD1, on 6 matching bases. Near its end, the DNA agrees better with TRBJ2-5, so the J call may be wrong. The cysteine opens and the phenylalanine closes a CDR3 of 16 amino acids. Here the CDR3 DNA is all that survives: 48 bases in frame from base 1. CDR1 and CDR2 were assigned from the germline V gene as MNHEY and SVGAGI.